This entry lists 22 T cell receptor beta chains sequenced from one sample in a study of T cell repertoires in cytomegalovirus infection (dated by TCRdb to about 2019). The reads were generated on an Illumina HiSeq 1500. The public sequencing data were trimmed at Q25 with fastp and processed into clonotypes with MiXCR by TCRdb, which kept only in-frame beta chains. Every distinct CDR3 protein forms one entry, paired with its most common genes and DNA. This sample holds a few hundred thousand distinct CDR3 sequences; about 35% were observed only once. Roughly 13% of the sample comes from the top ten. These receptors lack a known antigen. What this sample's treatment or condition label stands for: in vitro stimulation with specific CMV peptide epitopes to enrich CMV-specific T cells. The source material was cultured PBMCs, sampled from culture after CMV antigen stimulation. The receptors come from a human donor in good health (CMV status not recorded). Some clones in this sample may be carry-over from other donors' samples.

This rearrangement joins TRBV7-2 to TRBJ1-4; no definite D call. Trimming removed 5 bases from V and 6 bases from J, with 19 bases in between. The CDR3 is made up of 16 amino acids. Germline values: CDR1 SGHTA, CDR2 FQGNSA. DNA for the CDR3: TGTGCCAGCAGCCCACGTATAACCAGCGGGGATGAAAAACTGTTTTTT. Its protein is CASSPRITSGDEKLFF.

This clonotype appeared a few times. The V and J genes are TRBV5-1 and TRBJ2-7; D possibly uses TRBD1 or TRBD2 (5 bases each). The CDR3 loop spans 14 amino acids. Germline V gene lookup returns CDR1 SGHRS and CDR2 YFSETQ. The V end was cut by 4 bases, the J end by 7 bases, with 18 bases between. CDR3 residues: CASSLGSRGGEQYV. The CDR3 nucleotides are TGCGCCAGCAGCCTGGGTTCGAGGGGTGGTGAGCAGTACGTC.

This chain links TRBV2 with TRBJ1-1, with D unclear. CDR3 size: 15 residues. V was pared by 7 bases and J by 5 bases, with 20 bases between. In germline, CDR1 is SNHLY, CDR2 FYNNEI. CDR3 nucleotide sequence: TGTGCCAGCACTTCTTGGCCACCGATGGGGACTGAAGCTTTCTTT. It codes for CASTSWPPMGTEAFF.

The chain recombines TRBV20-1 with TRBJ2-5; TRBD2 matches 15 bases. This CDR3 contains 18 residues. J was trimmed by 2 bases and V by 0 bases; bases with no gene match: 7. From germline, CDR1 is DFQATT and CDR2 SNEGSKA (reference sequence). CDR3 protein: CSAREGLAGGPYQETQYF. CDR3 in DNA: TGCAGTGCTAGAGAAGGACTAGCGGGAGGGCCTTATCAAGAGACCCAGTACTTC.

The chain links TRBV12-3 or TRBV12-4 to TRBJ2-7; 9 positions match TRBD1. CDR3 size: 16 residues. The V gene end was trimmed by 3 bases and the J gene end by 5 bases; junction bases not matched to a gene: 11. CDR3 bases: TGTGCCAGCAGTTTTGGTCCGGGACAGGGTGGACACGAGCAGTACTTC. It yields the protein CASSFGPGQGGHEQYF.

CDR3 sequence reads: CASSLGTSGNSGANVLTF. Here the CDR3 DNA reads TGTGCCAGCAGCTTAGGTACTAGCGGAAACTCTGGGGCCAACGTCCTGACTTTC. J is TRBJ2-6 and V is TRBV11-2; the match to TRBD2 covers 8 bases. Germline values: CDR1 SGHAT, CDR2 FQNNGV. The length of the CDR3 is 18 residues. After removal of 1 base from V and 0 bases from J, the junction contained 5 bases not matched to a gene.

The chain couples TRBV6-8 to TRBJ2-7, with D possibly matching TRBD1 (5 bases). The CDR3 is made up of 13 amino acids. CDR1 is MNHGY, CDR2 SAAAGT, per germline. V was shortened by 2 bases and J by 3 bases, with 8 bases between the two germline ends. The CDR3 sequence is CASSYAGRYEQYF. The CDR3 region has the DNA TGTGCCAGCAGTTACGCAGGGCGCTACGAGCAGTACTTC.

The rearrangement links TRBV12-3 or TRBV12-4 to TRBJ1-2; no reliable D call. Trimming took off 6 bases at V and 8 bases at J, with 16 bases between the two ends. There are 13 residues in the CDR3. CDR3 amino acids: CASSSNPSFGYTF. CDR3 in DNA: TGTGCCAGCAGCTCCAACCCTTCTTTCGGCTACACCTTC.

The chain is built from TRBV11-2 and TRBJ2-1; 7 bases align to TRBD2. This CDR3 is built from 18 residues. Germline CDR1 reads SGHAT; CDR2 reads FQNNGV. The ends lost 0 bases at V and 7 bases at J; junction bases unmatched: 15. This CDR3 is CASSLDTLVGGKQNEQFF. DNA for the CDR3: TGTGCCAGCAGCTTAGATACCCTGGTGGGGGGGAAGCAAAATGAGCAGTTCTTC.

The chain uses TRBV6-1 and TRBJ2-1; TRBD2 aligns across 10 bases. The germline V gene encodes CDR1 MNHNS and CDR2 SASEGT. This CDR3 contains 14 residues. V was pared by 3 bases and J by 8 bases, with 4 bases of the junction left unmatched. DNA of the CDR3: TGTGCCAGCAGTGAGCCTAGCGGGAGTGATGAGCAGTTCTTC. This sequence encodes CASSEPSGSDEQFF.

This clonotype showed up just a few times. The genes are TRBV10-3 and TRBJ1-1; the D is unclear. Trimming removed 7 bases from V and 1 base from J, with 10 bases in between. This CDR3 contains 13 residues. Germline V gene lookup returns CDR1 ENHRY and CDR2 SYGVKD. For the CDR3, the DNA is TGTGCCATCAACCGGAAGGCGAACACTGAAGCTTTCTTT. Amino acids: CAINRKANTEAFF.

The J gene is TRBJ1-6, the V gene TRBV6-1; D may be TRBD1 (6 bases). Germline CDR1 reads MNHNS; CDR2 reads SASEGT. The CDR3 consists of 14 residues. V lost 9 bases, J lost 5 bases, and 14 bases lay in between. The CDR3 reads CASSPQGHNSPLHF. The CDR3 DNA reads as TGTGCCAGTTCCCCGCAGGGGCATAATTCACCCCTCCACTTT.

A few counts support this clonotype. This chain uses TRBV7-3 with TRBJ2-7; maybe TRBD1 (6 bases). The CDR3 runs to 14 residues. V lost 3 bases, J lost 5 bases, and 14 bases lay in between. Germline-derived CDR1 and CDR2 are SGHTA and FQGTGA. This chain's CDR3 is CASSFSGEGDEQYF. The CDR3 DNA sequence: TGTGCCAGCAGCTTTTCAGGGGAAGGAGACGAGCAGTACTTC.

The CDR3, as DNA: TGTGCCAGCAGTTTAATGCTGACGGGAGGGTACAATGAGCAGTTCTTC. It codes for CASSLMLTGGYNEQFF. The genes are TRBV27 and TRBJ2-1, with TRBD2 identical over 8 bases. After removal of 2 bases from V and 4 bases from J, the junction contained 7 bases not matched to a gene. The germline CDR1 and CDR2 sequences are MNHEY and SMNVEV (reference sequence). CDR3 size: 16 residues.

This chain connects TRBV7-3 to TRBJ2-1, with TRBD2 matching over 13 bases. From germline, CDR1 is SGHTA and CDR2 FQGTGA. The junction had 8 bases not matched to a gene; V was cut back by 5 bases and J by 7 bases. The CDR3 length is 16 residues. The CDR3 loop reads CASSGLAGERVNEQFF. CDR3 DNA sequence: TGTGCCAGCAGCGGACTAGCGGGAGAAAGGGTAAATGAGCAGTTCTTC.

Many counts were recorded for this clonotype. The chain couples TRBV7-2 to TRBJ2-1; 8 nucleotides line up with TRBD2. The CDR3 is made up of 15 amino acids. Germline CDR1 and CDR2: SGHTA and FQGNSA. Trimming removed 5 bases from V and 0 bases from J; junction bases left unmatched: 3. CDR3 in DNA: TGTGCCAGCAGCACGAGCGGGAGCTCCTACAATGAGCAGTTCTTC. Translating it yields CASSTSGSSYNEQFF.

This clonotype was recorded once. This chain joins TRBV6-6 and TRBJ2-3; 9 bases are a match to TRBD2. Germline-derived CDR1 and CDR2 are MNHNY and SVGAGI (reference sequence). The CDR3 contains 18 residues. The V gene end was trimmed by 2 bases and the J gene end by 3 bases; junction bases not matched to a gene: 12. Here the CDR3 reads CASSYTGGGSGRTDTQYF. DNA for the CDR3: TGTGCCAGCAGTTACACGGGGGGTGGTAGCGGGAGAACAGATACGCAGTATTTT.

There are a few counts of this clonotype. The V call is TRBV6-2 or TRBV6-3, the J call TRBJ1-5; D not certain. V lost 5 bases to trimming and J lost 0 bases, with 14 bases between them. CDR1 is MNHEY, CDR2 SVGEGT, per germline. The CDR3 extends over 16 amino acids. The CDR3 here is CASSITRANSNQPQHF. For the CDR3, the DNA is TGTGCCAGCAGTATCACCAGAGCTAATAGCAATCAGCCCCAGCATTTT.

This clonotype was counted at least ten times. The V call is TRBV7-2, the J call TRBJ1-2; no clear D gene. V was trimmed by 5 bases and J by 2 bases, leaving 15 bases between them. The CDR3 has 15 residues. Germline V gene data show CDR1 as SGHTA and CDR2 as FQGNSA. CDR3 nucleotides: TGTGCCAGCAGCACTTACTCTACCGGGAACTATGGCTACACCTTC. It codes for CASSTYSTGNYGYTF. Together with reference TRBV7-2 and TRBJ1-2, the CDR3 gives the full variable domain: GAGVSQSPSNKVTEKGKDVELRCDPISGHTALYWYRQSLGQGLEFLIYFQGNSAPDKSGLPSDRFSAERTGGSVSTLTIQRTQQEDSAVYLCASSTYSTGNYGYTFGSGTRLTVV.

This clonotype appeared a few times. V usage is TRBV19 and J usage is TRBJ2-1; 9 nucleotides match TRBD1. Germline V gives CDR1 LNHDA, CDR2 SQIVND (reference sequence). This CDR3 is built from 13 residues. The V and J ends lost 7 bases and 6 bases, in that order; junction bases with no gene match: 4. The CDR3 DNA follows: TGTGCCAGTACCGTGACAGGGGGCAATGAGCAGTTCTTC. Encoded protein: CASTVTGGNEQFF. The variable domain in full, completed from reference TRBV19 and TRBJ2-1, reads DGGITQSPKYLFRKEGQNVTLSCEQNLNHDAMYWYRQDPGQGLRLIYYSQIVNDFQKGDIAEGYSVSREKKESFPLTVTSAQKNPTAFYLCASTVTGGNEQFFGPGTRLTVL.

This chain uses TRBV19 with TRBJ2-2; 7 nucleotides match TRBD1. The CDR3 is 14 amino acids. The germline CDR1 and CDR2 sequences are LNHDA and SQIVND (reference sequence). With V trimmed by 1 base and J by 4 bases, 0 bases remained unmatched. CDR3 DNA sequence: TGTGCCAGTAGTATAGGGGACAGCACCGGGGAGCTGTTTTTT. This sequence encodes CASSIGDSTGELFF.

The CDR3 protein is CASSPTAGGHNQPQHF. CDR3 bases: TGTGCCAGCAGTCCGACCGCCGGGGGGCACAATCAGCCCCAGCATTTT. V gene TRBV28 combines with J gene TRBJ1-5; D might be TRBD1 (6 bases). CDR1 and CDR2 from the germline V gene are MDHEN and SYDVKM. The CDR3 sequence is 16 residues long. Trimming removed 5 bases from V and 3 bases from J, with 17 bases in between.